The TCR beta chain described here comes from a study of shared clonotypes between healthy human individuals (dated by TCRdb to the early 2020s). Turning to the overall study: A few men and a couple of women, aged 18 to 49 years, made up the cohort. Blood TCR repertoires of about five healthy adults were deeply sequenced to estimate repertoire size and the extent of clonotype sharing between individuals. Different laboratories and diverse techniques were used to prepare libraries and sequence TCR repertoires, to increase sequencing depth and limit assay-specific biases. Leukapheresis yielded between about 0.94 and 8.9 billion PBMCs per donor. For each donor, CD4 naive and CD4 memory were each given three plates, CD8 naive was given two plates, and CD8 memory was given one plate.

Overall study outcomes, separate from this receptor: When several donors were compared, the shared fraction of clonotypes was approximately 5% for naive CD4, less than 4% for naive CD8, 2% to 2.5% for memory CD4, and less than 0.5% for memory CD8. Sampling was restricted to blood, and TCR repertoires in tissues likely differ from the TCR repertoires found in blood. Based on pairwise subsampling, the degree of clonotype sharing among donors was expected to be affected by sequencing depth. Naive subsets generally had larger estimated clonotype richness than memory subsets. Rarefaction of sorted-subset datasets indicated incomplete sequencing despite the large sequencing depth. The small number of donors limited the genetic and exposure-history diversity represented. Clonotypes shared by all four sorted-subset donors showed higher generation probabilities than non-shared clonotypes.

Trimming takes 6 bases from V and 2 bases from J, and the germline ends sit 15 bases apart. The CDR3 sequence holds 15 residues, the cysteine and phenylalanine included. CDR3 DNA only is kept here, 45 bases in frame from base 1. CDR1 and CDR2, looked up from the germline V gene, are MNHEY and SVGAGI. Worth noting for this clone: The antigen this receptor binds is unknown. There are no base qualities to consult, and no much larger clone falls within one base.

Donors were healthy HIV-negative adults with no recently reported acute infections or vaccinations. All donors were Caucasian adults living in Nashville, Tennessee, USA. CD4+ T cells were enriched by magnetic negative selection, after which naive cells were positively selected on CD45RA and the negative fraction was taken as the memory subset. Blood was obtained by leukapheresis, after which PBMCs were separated by Ficoll-Histopaque density gradient centrifugation and cryopreserved in liquid nitrogen vapor phase. Purity and quantity of every magnetically sorted T cell population were checked by analytical flow cytometry. Each sorted fraction had its genomic DNA isolated and then quantified by UV absorbance on a Nanodrop 2000c. Using the deep immunoSEQ assay, multiplex PCR amplified TCR CDR3 regions from genomic DNA. Extracted genomic DNA from each cell subset was distributed evenly across all wells of several immunoSEQ 96-well plates, and each plate was treated as a replicate. Each replicate PCR for sorted subsets received about 180 ng genomic DNA, equal to tens of thousands of T cell genomes. The purified libraries were quantified using a Qubit 3.0 fluorometer, sized with a Bioanalyzer 2100, and then quantified again using the KAPA Library Quantification kit. Each immunoSEQ 96-well plate was sequenced on its own single-read 150-cycle Illumina NextSeq 550 flow cell. On the authors' methods: Because only junctional sequences without quality scores were contained in the immunoSEQ output, filtering matching that applied to full-length reads could not be performed. To assign V/J genes and CDR3, sequences were annotated against IMGT germline references using PyIR, a Python wrapper for IgBLAST v1.9. Reads were removed for weak V/J assignments (E-value above 1e-6), missing CDR3, stop codons, out-of-frame junctions, or ambiguous translated residues. V3J clonotypes were defined as sequences sharing the same inferred V gene, J gene, and CDR3 amino acid sequence. Percentage overlap between repertoires was calculated by dividing the number of shared unique clonotypes by the size of the smaller repertoire. Repertoire richness was assessed with RTK rarefaction, the Chao1 estimator, and Recon v2.1 estimates of unobserved clonotypes. OLGA was used to compute generation probabilities for all TCRbeta clonotypes that the gDNA method yielded from a handful of donors. Held by TCRdb, this immuneACCESS table contains in-frame sequences only and omits some clones. Under half of the omission traces to an unresolved V gene where checked; the cause of the rest is unknown. That table supplies the V and J calls and clone size; D and trimming were determined from the DNA. For this sample there are about 1.4 million clones; roughly 96% appear just once. Jointly, the top ten make up 1.2% of the sample.

Recombination linked TRBV6-5 to TRBJ2-3; perhaps TRBD1 is the D gene, with 6 bases matching. Sequencing was performed on naive CD4+ T cells sorted from blood. This specimen's cell subset or site label, per the study, means: CD45RA+ positively selected. This sequence was found in a man aged 25-45 years in good health. The nucleotide sequence reads TGTGCCAGCAGCTGGGGACAAATAAACACAGATACGCAGTATTTT. Its amino acids are CASSWGQINTDTQYF.